The 3 T cell receptor beta chains below come from one sample, sequenced in a study of cytomegalovirus exposure and HLA in healthy donors. Researchers ran the PCR with 60 Vbeta and 13 Jbeta primers. The repertoire was sequenced with immunoSEQ multiplex PCR; TCRdb's copy has only in-frame clones and lacks some. The profile shows roughly 200,000 clones, about 85% of them singletons. The sequenced sample was PBMCs. These receptors all come from a boy aged 2-15 years in good health and CMV-seronegative.

The J gene is TRBJ1-2, the V gene TRBV5-5; 9 bases agree with TRBD1. Trimming cost V 0 bases and J 4 bases; bases outside gene matches: 7. The CDR3 length is 16 residues. CDR1 is SGHKS, CDR2 YYEKEE, per germline (reference sequence). CDR3 sequence: CASSLASGQGTYGYTF. The CDR3 nucleotides are TGTGCCAGCAGCTTGGCGTCTGGACAGGGGACCTATGGCTACACCTTC.

The V gene is TRBV2, the J gene TRBJ2-5, with D tentatively TRBD2 (6 bases). V lost 6 bases to trimming and J lost 4 bases, with 12 bases between them. The length of the CDR3 is 13 residues. Germline V gene sequence: CDR1 SNHLY, CDR2 FYNNEI. The CDR3 nucleotides read TGTGCCAGCAGGGGAGGCGGAGTAGAGACCCAGTACTTC. Translated: CASRGGGVETQYF.

This clone was observed once. CDR3: CASRNRGSNTDTQYF. In nucleotides, the CDR3 is TGTGCCAGCAGGAACAGGGGAAGCAACACAGATACGCAGTATTTT. J is TRBJ2-3 and V is TRBV27, with TRBD1 identical over 7 bases. The germline V gene encodes CDR1 MNHEY and CDR2 SMNVEV (reference sequence). This CDR3 contains 15 residues. V lost 6 bases to trimming and J lost 2 bases; unmatched junction nucleotides: 8.